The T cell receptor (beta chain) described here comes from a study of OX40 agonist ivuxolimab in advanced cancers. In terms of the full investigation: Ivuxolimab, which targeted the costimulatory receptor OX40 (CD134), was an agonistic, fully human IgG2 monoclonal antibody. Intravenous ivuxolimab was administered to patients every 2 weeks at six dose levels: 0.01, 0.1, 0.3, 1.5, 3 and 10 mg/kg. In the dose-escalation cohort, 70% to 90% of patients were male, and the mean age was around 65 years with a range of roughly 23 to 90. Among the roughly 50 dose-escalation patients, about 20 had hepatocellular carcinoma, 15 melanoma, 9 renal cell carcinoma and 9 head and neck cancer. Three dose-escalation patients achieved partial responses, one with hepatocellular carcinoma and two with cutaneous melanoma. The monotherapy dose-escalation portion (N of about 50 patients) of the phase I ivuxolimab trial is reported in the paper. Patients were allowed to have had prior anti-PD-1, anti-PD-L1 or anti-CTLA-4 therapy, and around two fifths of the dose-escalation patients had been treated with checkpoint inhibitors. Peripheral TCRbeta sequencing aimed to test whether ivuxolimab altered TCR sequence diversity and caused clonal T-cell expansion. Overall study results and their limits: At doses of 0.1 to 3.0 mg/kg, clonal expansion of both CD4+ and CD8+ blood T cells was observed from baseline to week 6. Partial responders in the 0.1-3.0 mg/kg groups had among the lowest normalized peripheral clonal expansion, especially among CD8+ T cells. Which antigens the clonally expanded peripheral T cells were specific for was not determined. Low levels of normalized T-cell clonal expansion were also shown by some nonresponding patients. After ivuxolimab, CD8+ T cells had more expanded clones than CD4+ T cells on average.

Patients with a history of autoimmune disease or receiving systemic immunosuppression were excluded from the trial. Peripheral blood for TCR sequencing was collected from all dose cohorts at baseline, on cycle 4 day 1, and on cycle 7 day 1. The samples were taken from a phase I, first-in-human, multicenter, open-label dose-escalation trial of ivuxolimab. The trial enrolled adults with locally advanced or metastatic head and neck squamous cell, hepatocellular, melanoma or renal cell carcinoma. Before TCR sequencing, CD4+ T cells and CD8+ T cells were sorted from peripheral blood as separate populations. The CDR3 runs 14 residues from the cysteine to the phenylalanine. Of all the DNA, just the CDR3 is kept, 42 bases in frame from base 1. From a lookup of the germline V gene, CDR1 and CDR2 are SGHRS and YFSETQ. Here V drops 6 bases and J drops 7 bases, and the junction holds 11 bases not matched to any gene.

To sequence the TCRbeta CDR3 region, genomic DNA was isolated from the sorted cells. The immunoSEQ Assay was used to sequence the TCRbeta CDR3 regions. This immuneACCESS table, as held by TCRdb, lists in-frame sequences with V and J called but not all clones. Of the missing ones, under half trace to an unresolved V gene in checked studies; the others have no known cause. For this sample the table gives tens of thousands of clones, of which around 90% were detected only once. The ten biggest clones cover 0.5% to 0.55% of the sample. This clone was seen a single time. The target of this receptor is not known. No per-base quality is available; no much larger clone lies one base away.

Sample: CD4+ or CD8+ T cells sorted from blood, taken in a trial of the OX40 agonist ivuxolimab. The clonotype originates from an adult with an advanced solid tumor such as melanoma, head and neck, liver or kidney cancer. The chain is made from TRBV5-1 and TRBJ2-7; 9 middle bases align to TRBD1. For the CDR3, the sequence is CASKQGAGSSEQYF. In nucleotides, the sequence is TGCGCCAGCAAACAGGGGGCTGGGAGTTCGGAGCAGTACTTC.